This T cell receptor beta chain was captured by sequencing in a study of T cell responses to AZD1222 COVID-19 vaccine. Findings and caveats of the study: Clonal diversity may have been underestimated in mostly white British donors. Baseline seropositives among AZD1222 recipients totaled only five to seven.

TCRdb's table, derived via immunoSEQ multiplex PCR, lists solely in-frame clones and lacks some. The sample comprises 130,000 to 150,000 clones, about 93% of which are singletons, and under 2% rests with the top ten. Germline values: CDR1 MNHEY, CDR2 SVGAGI. V was trimmed by 7 bases and J by 5 bases, leaving 12 bases between them. This CDR3 has 14 residues. As concerns this clone: What it binds is unknown.

The gene calls are TRBV6-5 and TRBJ1-6; D is unclear. This sequence was found in an adult in good health. Sequencing was performed on peripheral blood, taken on day 0 of AZD1222 vaccination. CDR3 DNA: TGTGCCAGCAAAAAGGGTTGGGATAATTCACCCCTCCACTTT. The encoded protein is CASKKGWDNSPLHF.